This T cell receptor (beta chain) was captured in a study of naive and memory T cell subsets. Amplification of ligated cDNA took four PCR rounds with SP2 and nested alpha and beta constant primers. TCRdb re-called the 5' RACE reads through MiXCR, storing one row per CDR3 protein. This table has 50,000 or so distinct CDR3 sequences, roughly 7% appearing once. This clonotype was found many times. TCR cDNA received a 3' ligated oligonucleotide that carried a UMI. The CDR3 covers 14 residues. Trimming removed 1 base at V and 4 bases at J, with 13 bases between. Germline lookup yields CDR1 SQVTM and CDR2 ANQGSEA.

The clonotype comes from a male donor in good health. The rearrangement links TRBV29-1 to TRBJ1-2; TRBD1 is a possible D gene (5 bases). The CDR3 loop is CSVEGGLTGYGYTF. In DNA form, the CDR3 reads TGCAGCGTTGAAGGGGGGTTGACGGGCTATGGCTACACCTTC.